The clone carrying this TCR beta chain has a count of ten or more. The antigen is undetermined. This specimen belongs to a study of regulatory T cells in long-lasting Graves disease. Whole-study findings and limits: Persistent disease samples used TRBV28, TRBJ1-2 and TRBJ2-5 preferentially.

The ends were cut back, 5 bases at V and 2 bases at J, with 13 bases in the middle. The CDR3 covers 15 residues. Sequencing libraries for TCR beta were prepared with iRepertoire HTBI primers and Arm-PCR of CDR3 regions. In the original processing: The study identified roughly 59 TRBV and approximately 15 TRBJ segments across samples. In TCRdb, the multiplex PCR reads were re-called with MiXCR into one record per CDR3 protein. TCRdb, not the original authors, processed these V and J calls. The data show roughly 400,000 distinct CDR3 sequences, roughly a fifth seen once. Time point reported: persistent/refractory GD, antithyroid drugs over 5 years with positive TRAb. PBMCs provided the RNA from which the TCR library was made. American Thyroid Association guidelines defined how Graves' disease was diagnosed. Patients came through an endocrinology department, and that department was in Xi'an, China.

The receptor was derived from a female donor with Graves disease. This specimen consisted of peripheral blood mononuclear cells (PBMCs), obtained when the disease was refractory, from a patient treated with antithyroid drugs. V usage is TRBV12-3 or TRBV12-4 and J usage is TRBJ1-5, with D uncertain. Here the CDR3 DNA reads TGTGCCAGCAGTACGGCCCAGCGGGGCAATCAGCCCCAGCATTTT. Protein: CASSTAQRGNQPQHF.